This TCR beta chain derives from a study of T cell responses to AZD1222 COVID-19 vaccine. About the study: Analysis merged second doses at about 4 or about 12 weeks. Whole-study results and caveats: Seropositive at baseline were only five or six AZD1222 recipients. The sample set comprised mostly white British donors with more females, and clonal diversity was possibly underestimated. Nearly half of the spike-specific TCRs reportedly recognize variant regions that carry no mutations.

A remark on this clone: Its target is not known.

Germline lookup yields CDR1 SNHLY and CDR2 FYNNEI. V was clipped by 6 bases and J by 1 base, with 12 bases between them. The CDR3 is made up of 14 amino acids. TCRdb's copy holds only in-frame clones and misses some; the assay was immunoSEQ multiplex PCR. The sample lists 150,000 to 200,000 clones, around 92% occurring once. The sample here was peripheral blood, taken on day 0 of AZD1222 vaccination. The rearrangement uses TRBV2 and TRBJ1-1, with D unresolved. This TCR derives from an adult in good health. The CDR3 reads CASSSRTSNTEAFF. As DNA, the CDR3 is TGTGCCAGCAGCTCCCGCACGTCGAACACTGAAGCTTTCTTT.